This passage covers 32 T cell receptor delta chains from one sample sequenced in a study of γδ T cells in repeated Plasmodium falciparum infection (TCRdb year 2021). For bulk TCR repertoire analysis, Vgamma9/Vdelta2+ and Vdelta2-negative gammadelta T cell populations were isolated by flow sorting from peripheral blood mononuclear cells. The protocol used for the library was multiplex PCR. The sample was run on an Illumina MiSeq. After TCRdb called clones again from the public reads with CATT, rows with identical DNA were merged. The sample table contains tens of thousands of delta-chain clones; only one count was recorded for around 1.5% of them. The biggest ten clones account for approximately 15% of the sample. The material sequenced was gamma-delta T cells from blood. These receptor sequences come from a pool of human donors (malaria-infected and uninfected, not separated).

Note on this clone: The protein given by TCRdb reflects a much larger clone and differs at residue 12 from this DNA's translation, likely from a read error; the protein shown is the DNA's translation. V usage is TRDV1 and J usage is TRDJ1, with TRDD3 matching 9 bases. Here the J gene came from matching the DNA to germline, since TCRdb omits it. V gave up 6 bases and J gave up 0 bases; unmatched junction bases: 20. This CDR3 has 20 residues. Germline CDR1 reads TSWWSYY; CDR2 reads QGS. The CDR3 loop is CALGLPNGWGICGYTDKLIF. As DNA, the CDR3 is TGTGCTCTTGGTTTACCAAATGGATGGGGGATATGCGGGTACACCGATAAACTCATCTTT.

This clone came up a few times. The chain couples TRDV1 to TRDJ1, with 13 bases matching TRDD3. The V gene end was trimmed by 8 bases and the J gene end by 0 bases; junction bases not matched to a gene: 21. The CDR3 has 21 amino acids. Per germline, CDR1 TSWWSYY and CDR2 QGS. CDR3 sequence (DNA): TGTGCTCTTACATCCCCCCACCCTTACTGGGGGATACGCTTACACACCGATAAACTCATCTTT. Its protein is CALTSPHPYWGIRLHTDKLIF.

Concerning this clone: For this DNA, TCRdb reports the protein of a much larger clone, which diverges at residue 15, most likely from a read error; the protein presented here is translated directly from the DNA. V usage is TRDV3 and J usage is TRDJ1; 8 bases align to TRDD3. TCRdb carries no J gene annotation; the J gene was assigned here by matching the DNA with germline. J lost 0 bases, V lost 4 bases, and 28 bases had no gene match. Germline CDR1 reads TVYSNPD; CDR2 reads GDNSRS (reference sequence). CDR3 length: 21 amino acids. The CDR3 region is CASSAFPFGDTTCEHTDKLIF. CDR3 nucleotide sequence: TGTGCCTCTTCGGCCTTCCCGTTTGGGGATACTACTTGTGAGCACACCGATAAACTCATCTTT. The full variable domain, completed using reference TRDV3 and TRDJ1, is CDKVTQSSPDQTVASGSEVVLLCTYDTVYSNPDLFWYRIRPDYSFQFVFYGDNSRSEGADFTQGRFSVKHILTQKAFHLVISPVRTEDSATYYCASSAFPFGDTTCEHTDKLIFGKGTRVTVEP.

About this clone: For this DNA, TCRdb reports the protein of a much larger clone, which diverges at residue 19, most likely from a read error; the protein presented here is translated directly from the DNA. Called V gene: TRDV1; the J gene was not called; TRDD3 is the table's D call and was not checked against the DNA. CDR3 size: 20 residues. The germline V gene encodes CDR1 TSWWSYY and CDR2 QGS. CDR3 DNA: TGTGCTCTTGGGGATGAGTCACTTACGGGGGATACGCGTAGCACCGATAAACTCACCTTT. Its translation: CALGDESLTGDTRSTDKLTF.

Many counts were recorded for this clone. This likely came from a read error, as a far larger clone is one base away. Other nucleotide sequences from this sample produce the same CDR3. V and J are TRDV1 and TRDJ1; the D gene is possibly TRDD3 (6 bases). This CDR3 is built from 21 residues. V lost 9 bases and J 2 bases, leaving 37 bases between the germline ends. Per germline, CDR1 TSWWSYY and CDR2 QGS. The CDR3 DNA sequence: TGTGCTCTCGGGCCACCCTGGGGACGATGGGGGGGCGCGGGGGAAACCGATAAACTCATCTTT. Translation gives CALGPPWGRWGGAGETDKLIF.

As for this clone: The mismatch at residue 6 between this DNA's translation and the TCRdb protein of a much larger clone likely reflects a read error; the protein shown is translated from the DNA. V gene TRDV1 combines with J gene TRDJ1, with 10 positions matching TRDD3. Here the J gene came from matching the DNA to germline, since TCRdb omits it. The CDR3 consists of 21 residues. Per germline, CDR1 TSWWSYY and CDR2 QGS. The DNA of the CDR3 is TGTGCTCTTAGGGAACCCGGTCCTACAGAGCTACTGGGGGATTGGTGCGATAAACTCATCTTT. Its translation is CALREPGPTELLGDWCDKLIF.

This clone was seen only a few times. A far larger clone is just one base off, so this is likely a read error. Other DNA variants within this sample encode the same CDR3. The rearrangement uses TRDV1 and TRDJ1; TRDD3 matches at 12 bases. TCRdb records no J gene; here it was assigned by comparing the DNA to germline. The CDR3 extends over 21 amino acids. Per germline, CDR1 TSWWSYY and CDR2 QGS. V shed 9 bases, J shed 0 bases, and the junction held 23 bases outside the gene matches. The CDR3, as DNA: TGTGCTCTCCTAGACCTGCAGAGCACTGGGGGATACCCGACGTACACCGATAAACTCATCTTT. It is translated as CALLDLQSTGGYPTYTDKLIF.

This clone was detected many times. Translating this DNA gives a protein that differs at residue 10 from the TCRdb one, which belongs to a much larger clone; a read error is likely, and the protein shown is this translation. The V gene was identified as TRDV1, while no J gene was called; TRDD3 is taken as the D call from the table, unchecked against the DNA. Germline-derived CDR1 and CDR2 are TSWWSYY and QGS. The CDR3 has 19 residues. The CDR3, as DNA: TGTGCTCTTGGGGATGGAGTCCTATGGCCGGGGGCGCACACCGATAAACTTATCTTT. Translating gives CALGDGVLWPGAHTDKLIF.

As regards this clone: One base separates it from a far larger clone, so it is likely a read error. Distinct nucleotide sequences in the sample also encode this CDR3. The CDR3 is CALGDGPYKLIF. In nucleotides, the CDR3 is TGTGCTCTTGGGGATGGGCCTTATAAACTCATCTTC. This chain links TRDV1 with TRDJ1; no reliable D call. Germline CDR1 reads TSWWSYY; CDR2 reads QGS. The CDR3 length is 12 residues.

This clone showed up just a few times. With only one base between it and a far larger clone, this is likely a read error. The sample contains more than one DNA sequence encoding this CDR3. V gene TRDV2 combines with J gene TRDJ1; 13 bases are shared with TRDD3. The J gene, absent from TCRdb, was called here by matching the DNA to germline. In germline, CDR1 is GEAIGNYY, CDR2 EKD. V shed 0 bases, J shed 0 bases, and the junction held 15 bases outside the gene matches. The CDR3 length is 21 residues. In nucleotides, the CDR3 is TGTGCCTGTGACACCGTTACTGGGGGATACGCCGAACGGAAGGACACCGATAAACTCATCTTT. Amino acids: CACDTVTGGYAERKDTDKLIF.

In this sample, this clone turned up many times. A read error likely explains this, since a far larger clone differs by one base. Other DNA sequences in this sample translate to the same CDR3. This sequence joins TRDV1 and TRDJ1; no clear D. CDR3 length: 17 amino acids. Germline CDR1 and CDR2: TSWWSYY and QGS. V lost 3 bases, J lost 4 bases, and 21 bases lay in between. In DNA, the CDR3 is TGTGCTCTTGGGGATACGTTCCAGGGAGGGTACAACGATAAACTCATCTTT. Amino acids: CALGDTFQGGYNDKLIF.

In the case of this clone: TCRdb's listed protein matches a much larger clone and diverges from this DNA's translation at residue 10, likely through a read error; the protein shown comes from the DNA. The genes are TRDV1 and TRDJ1; a possible D gene is TRDD3 (6 bases). Per the germline V gene, CDR1 is TSWWSYY and CDR2 is QGS. This CDR3 has 12 residues. Here the CDR3 DNA reads TGTGCTCTTTTTTCCTCCCGGGATAAACACATCTTT. Translation gives CALFSSRDKHIF.

This clone was seen only a few times. The protein TCRdb gives is from a much larger clone and does not agree with this DNA's translation at residue 6, likely a read error; the protein shown here comes from the DNA. The chain carries TRDV1 and TRDJ1; TRDD3 might be the D (6 bases). TCRdb lists no J gene, so it was determined here by aligning the DNA to germline. The CDR3 has 22 residues. CDR1 and CDR2 from the germline V gene are TSWWSYY and QGS. The ends were cut back, 2 bases at V and 0 bases at J, with 31 bases in the middle. CDR3 nucleotides: TGTGCTCTTGGGGAAACGGGAGATATCGGATATACTGGGAGATTCAACACCGATAAACTCATCTTT. Translated: CALGETGDIGYTGRFNTDKLIF.

This clone was detected ten times or more. A far bigger clonotype differs at one base, so this is likely a read error. Other DNA sequences of this sample code for an identical CDR3. The rearrangement uses TRDV1 and TRDJ1; 7 bases align to TRDD3. CDR3 size: 15 residues. Per germline, CDR1 TSWWSYY and CDR2 QGS. The CDR3 region has the DNA TGTGCCCTTGGGGAACGAGGGATACACACCGATAAACTCATCTTT. Its translation: CALGERGIHTDKLIF.

This clone has just a few counts. Since a far larger clone is one base different, this is likely a read error. The sample carries other DNA sequences with the same CDR3. V gene TRDV1 combines with J gene TRDJ1, with 9 nucleotides matching TRDD3. The J gene, absent from TCRdb, was called here by matching the DNA to germline. The V and J ends lost 2 bases and 0 bases, in that order; junction bases with no gene match: 28. Germline V CDR1 and CDR2: TSWWSYY, QGS. The CDR3 totals 24 residues. The CDR3 is CALGELLEFVSGWSGGSYTDKLIF. CDR3 bases: TGTGCTCTTGGGGAATTATTGGAGTTTGTGTCCGGGTGGTCTGGGGGATCCTACACCGATAAACTCATCTTT.

This clone came up a few times. Translating this DNA gives a protein that differs at residue 18 from the TCRdb one, which belongs to a much larger clone; a read error is likely, and the protein shown is this translation. With the J gene uncalled, the V gene is TRAV38-2/DV8; the table names TRDD3, a call not compared with the DNA. The CDR3 totals 20 residues. Per the germline V gene, CDR1 is TSESDYY and CDR2 is QEAYKQQN. The CDR3: CAYRRAGGGYARRGTDKPIF. Here the CDR3 DNA reads TGTGCTTATAGGAGAGCCGGGGGGGGATATGCACGTCGTGGGACCGATAAACCCATCTTT.

This clone was recorded many times. The J gene is TRDJ1, the V gene TRDV1, with 9 positions matching TRDD3. The CDR3 loop spans 20 amino acids. After removal of 4 bases from V and 4 bases from J, the junction contained 22 bases not matched to a gene. Germline CDR1 reads TSWWSYY; CDR2 reads QGS. The DNA of the CDR3 is TGTGCTCTTGGGGTGTTAATTTCCGAAGGTCGGGGGATACCAAACGATAAACTCATCTTT. It encodes CALGVLISEGRGIPNDKLIF.

A few counts support this clone. A far larger clone is off by one base, so a read error is likely. Different DNA sequences within this sample yield the same CDR3. The CDR3 nucleotides read TGTGCTCTTGGGGAACCACGGGAGTGGCTAAGGGTTTTGTACACCGATAAACTCATCTTC. Translated, it gives CALGEPREWLRVLYTDKLIF. The chain uses TRDV1 and TRDJ1, with D unclear. The length of the CDR3 is 20 residues. Germline CDR1 is TSWWSYY and CDR2 is QGS.

Details on this clone: A far larger clone is only one base removed, so a read error is likely. The sample holds other DNA sequences that translate to the same CDR3. The J gene was not called, though the V gene is TRDV1; TRDD3 is the table's D call and was not checked against the DNA. The germline V gene encodes CDR1 TSWWSYY and CDR2 QGS. This CDR3 spans 21 amino acids. CDR3 amino acids: CALGEQAFNWLLGDTTDKLIF. For the CDR3, the DNA is TGTGCTCTTGGGGAACAGGCTTTCAATTGGCTGCTGGGGGATACAACCGATAAGCTCATCTTT.

A note on this clone: TCRdb's protein for this DNA is that of a much larger clone and differs from the translation at residue 5, likely a read error; the protein shown is the DNA translation. This chain uses TRDV1 with TRDJ1; D unresolved. TCRdb lists no J gene, so it was determined here by aligning the DNA to germline. Germline values: CDR1 TSWWSYY, CDR2 QGS. V was pared by 4 bases and J by 0 bases, with 30 bases between. The CDR3 loop spans 21 amino acids. The CDR3 is CALGGLSFPLLFRSYTDKLIF. CDR3 sequence (DNA): TGTGCTCTTGGGGGACTTTCTTTCCCCCTGCTATTCCGCTCTTACACCGATAAACTCATCTTT.

This clone turned up a few times. A far bigger clonotype differs at one base, so this is likely a read error. Different DNA sequences within this sample yield the same CDR3. This chain joins TRDV1 and TRDJ1; weak D call: TRDD3 (6 bases). The J gene was missing in TCRdb and was found by matching the end of the DNA to germline. Trimming pared 6 bases from V and 1 base from J, leaving 33 bases between. There are 21 residues in the CDR3. Germline V gene lookup returns CDR1 TSWWSYY and CDR2 QGS. The CDR3 sequence: CALGEAWVTLPGWGFTDKLIF. The CDR3 nucleotides read TGTGCTCTTGGAGAAGCGTGGGTGACCCTGCCCGGCTGGGGATTCACCGATAAACTCATCTTT.

Turning to this clone: This likely traces to a read error, being one base from a far larger clone. This sample also contains other DNA sequences that code for the same CDR3. The chain couples TRDV1 to TRDJ1; 8 bases match TRDD3. Losses at the gene ends were 2 bases for V and 5 bases for J; bases not matched to a gene: 25. The CDR3 length is 21 residues. Germline V gives CDR1 TSWWSYY, CDR2 QGS. The CDR3 DNA reads as TGTGCTCTTGGGGAAGGGCCCCCCTTTACCCGGGGATACTGGTTTTGGGATAAACTCATCTTT. This translates into CALGEGPPFTRGYWFWDKLIF.

This clone was recorded many times. The protein that TCRdb holds for this DNA derives from a much larger clone and differs from the translated DNA at residue 5, which likely indicates a read error; the protein shown here is translated from the DNA. V is TRDV2 and J is TRDJ1; D might be TRDD3 (5 bases). The CDR3 is 17 amino acids. The germline CDR1 and CDR2 sequences are GEAIGNYY and EKD. Trimming pared 3 bases from V and 3 bases from J, leaving 22 bases between. The CDR3 bases are TGTGCCTGTGACTGGGTTCCCGGGGTGGGGTCCCCCGATAAACTCATCTTT. Its protein is CACDWVPGVGSPDKLIF.

This clone has only a few counts. TCRdb pairs this DNA with a much larger clone's protein that differs at residue 17, likely a read error; the protein shown was translated from the DNA. The chain is built from TRDV3 and TRDJ1; 7 positions agree with TRDD2. The CDR3 runs to 27 residues. Germline-derived CDR1 and CDR2 are TVYSNPD and GDNSRS (reference sequence). The CDR3 here is CAQKKVLFLPRTLLPGGLAKYTDKLIF. In nucleotides, the CDR3 is TGTGCCCAGAAGAAAGTATTGTTCCTACCTCGCACACTTTTACCGGGGGGCCTCGCCAAGTACACTGATAAACTCATCTTT.

In regard to this clone: The protein given by TCRdb reflects a much larger clone and differs at residue 5 from this DNA's translation, likely from a read error; the protein shown is the DNA's translation. The genes are TRDV1 and TRDJ1, with a weak D call TRDD2 (6 bases). Since TCRdb gives no J gene, matching the DNA to germline was used here to assign it. CDR1 and CDR2 (germline): TSWWSYY, QGS. Between the trimmed V and J ends, which lost 4 bases and 0 bases, there was a span of 30 bases. The CDR3 contains 21 residues. CDR3 amino acids: CALGGRGPTVLVRSYTDKLIF. The CDR3 DNA follows: TGTGCTCTTGGGGGACGGGGTCCTACCGTACTTGTACGGTCGTACACCGATAAACTCATCTTT.

As to this clone: One base separates it from a far larger clone, so it is likely a read error. This CDR3 is also generated by other DNA sequences in the sample. The V call is TRDV3, the J call TRDJ1, with TRDD2 as a possible D gene (6 bases). TCRdb carries no J gene annotation; the J gene was assigned here by matching the DNA with germline. The CDR3 extends over 21 amino acids. CDR1 and CDR2 from the germline V gene are TVYSNPD and GDNSRS (reference sequence). Trimming cost V 2 bases and J 1 base, with 35 bases left between them. The CDR3 nucleotides read TGTGCCTTTGTGGGGCCTTCCCCAATCCTCGAATCACCCGGAGCCACCGATAAACTCATCTTT. Its translation is CAFVGPSPILESPGATDKLIF.

This clone was picked up a small number of times. TCRdb's protein for this DNA is that of a much larger clone and differs from the translation at residue 19, likely a read error; the protein shown is the DNA translation. The V and J genes are TRDV1 and TRDJ1, with 10 bases that match TRDD3. The CDR3 runs to 21 residues. CDR1 and CDR2 (germline): TSWWSYY, QGS. This CDR3 reads CALGEKRRCSGGYEGTYKPIF. The CDR3 DNA is TGTGCTCTTGGGGAAAAACGGCGTTGTTCTGGGGGATATGAAGGAACTTATAAACCCATCTTT.

Turning to this clone: The protein in TCRdb stems from a much larger clone and differs at residue 5 from this DNA's translation, likely a read error; here the protein is translated from the DNA. The V gene is TRDV1, the J gene TRDJ1, with TRDD3 matching 9 bases. The J gene was missing in TCRdb and was found by matching the end of the DNA to germline. After removal of 5 bases from V and 0 bases from J, the junction contained 13 bases not matched to a gene. Per germline, CDR1 TSWWSYY and CDR2 QGS. The CDR3 has 18 residues. Here the CDR3 reads CALGSRPGGCYYTDKLIF. The CDR3 DNA follows: TGTGCTCTTGGGTCTAGGCCTGGGGGATGTTACTACACCGATAAACTCATCTTT.

This clone was detected only a few times. A single base separates this from a much larger clone, so it may be a read error. Other nucleotide sequences in the sample specify the same CDR3. The chain combines TRDV1 with TRDJ1; TRDD3 matches 10 bases. Germline loops: CDR1 TSWWSYY, CDR2 QGS. The CDR3 runs 26 residues. V gave up 4 bases and J gave up 0 bases; unmatched junction bases: 35. As DNA, the CDR3 is TGTGCTCTTGGGGTTATTTCCACCTCCTATTGTTTCCTGGGGGATAAGGGTCTCGCGTACACCGATAAACTCATCTTT. Residues: CALGVISTSYCFLGDKGLAYTDKLIF.

For this clone: This probably arose from a read error, given a far larger clone one base away. Other nucleotide sequences in the sample specify the same CDR3. The chain links TRDV1 to TRDJ1, with TRDD3 matching 12 bases. TCRdb is silent on the J gene; assignment here came from matching the DNA to germline. Germline CDR1 is TSWWSYY and CDR2 is QGS. The CDR3 runs 21 residues. The DNA of the CDR3 is TGTGCCCTTGGGGAACTAGTGACGATAAAGACTGGGGGATACTTAAGCGATAAACTCATCTTT. Translation: CALGELVTIKTGGYLSDKLIF.

This clone has at least ten counts. A far more abundant clone sits one base away, making this likely a read error. The identical CDR3 is also encoded by other nucleotide sequences in the sample. The genes are TRDV3 and TRDJ1; D is uncertain. This CDR3 contains 18 residues. CDR1 TVYSNPD and CDR2 GDNSRS come from the germline V gene (reference sequence). The V gene lost 1 base and the J gene lost 0 bases, with 24 bases spanning the gap. The CDR3 here is CAFNRVPSLISYTDKLIF. The DNA for the CDR3 is TGTGCCTTTAACAGGGTACCCTCCTTAATTTCATACACCGATAAACTCATCTTT.

This clone was detected only a few times. TCRdb's protein for this DNA is that of a much larger clone and differs from the translation at residue 7, likely a read error; the protein shown is the DNA translation. The rearrangement links TRDV1 to TRDJ1; TRDD3 matches at 12 bases. The J gene, missing from TCRdb, was assigned here through DNA to germline matching. The CDR3 loop spans 26 amino acids. Germline V gene lookup returns CDR1 TSWWSYY and CDR2 QGS. V gave up 1 base and J gave up 1 base; unmatched junction bases: 31. For the CDR3, the DNA is TGTGCTCTTGGGGAACCCCTTTTCTGTCGGCCCTTCCTAAACGGACTGGGGGATACCTTCACCGATAAACTCATCTTT. This gives the protein CALGEPLFCRPFLNGLGDTFTDKLIF.